This passage covers 10 T cell receptor beta chains from one sample sequenced in a study of human thymus T cells. Clones were sequenced by immunoSEQ multiplex PCR, and TCRdb holds only the in-frame ones, with some missing. This table holds 40,000 to 55,000 clones, around 94% found once. Sequenced sample: blood. These receptors came from a boy under two years old with a congenital heart defect but otherwise immunologically healthy.

The rearrangement uses TRBV9 and TRBJ2-3; possible D gene TRBD1, 6 bases. The CDR3 runs to 15 residues. The germline CDR1 and CDR2 sequences are SGDLS and YYNGEE. V gave up 2 bases and J gave up 2 bases, with 12 bases separating them. The CDR3 protein is CASSVARGTTDTQYF. The CDR3 nucleotides are TGTGCCAGCAGCGTGGCCAGGGGAACCACAGATACGCAGTATTTT. The full variable domain, in which reference TRBV9 and TRBJ2-3 provide the parts outside the CDR3, is DSGVTQTPKHLITATGQRVTLRCSPRSGDLSVYWYQQSLDQGLQFLIQYYNGEERAKGNILERFSAQQFPDLHSELNLSSLELGDSALYFCASSVARGTTDTQYFGPGTRLTVL.

This clone was seen a single time. The CDR3 DNA reads TGTGCCAGCAGCCGGGGGGTAGCGGGGGCACTAGAAACGCAGTATTTT. Protein product: CASSRGVAGALETQYF. The chain is built from TRBV7-2 and TRBJ2-3; 9 nucleotides match TRBD2. This CDR3 region has 16 residues. Germline V gene lookup returns CDR1 SGHTA and CDR2 FQGNSA. The V gene end was trimmed by 5 bases and the J gene end by 9 bases; junction bases not matched to a gene: 15.

V is TRBV5-6 and J is TRBJ2-3; TRBD2 matches at 16 bases. CDR1 and CDR2 from the germline V gene are SGHDT and YYEEEE. The CDR3 sequence is 17 residues long. Trimming cost V 5 bases and J 0 bases; bases outside gene matches: 3. The CDR3 here is CASRGLAGGYSTDTQYF. The CDR3 DNA follows: TGTGCCAGCAGGGGACTAGCGGGGGGGTATAGCACAGATACGCAGTATTTT.

The chain is built from TRBV2 and TRBJ2-5; TRBD2 matches 10 bases. Trimming cost V 4 bases and J 5 bases; bases outside gene matches: 4. The CDR3 contains 14 residues. Germline V gene sequence: CDR1 SNHLY, CDR2 FYNNEI. DNA for the CDR3: TGTGCCAGCAGTGGAAGCGGGGGGGCGGAGACCCAGTACTTC. This gives the protein CASSGSGGAETQYF. The variable domain in full, with the rest retrieved from reference TRBV2 and TRBJ2-5, is EPEVTQTPSHQVTQMGQEVILRCVPISNHLYFYWYRQILGQKVEFLVSFYNNEISEKSEIFDDQFSVERPDGSNFTLKIRSTKLEDSAMYFCASSGSGGAETQYFGPGTRLLVL.

J is TRBJ2-3 and V is TRBV5-1, with 7 bases aligning to TRBD2. Germline lookup yields CDR1 SGHRS and CDR2 YFSETQ. The CDR3 length is 17 residues. V lost 0 bases and J lost 5; bases outside the gene matches: 12. The CDR3, as DNA: TGCGCCAGCAGCTTGGCAGCGGGGAGCCCTTTGGGAGATACGCAGTATTTT. Residues: CASSLAAGSPLGDTQYF.

This clone was seen a single time. This sequence joins TRBV18 and TRBJ2-2; TRBD2 might be the D (6 bases). Trimming removed 3 bases at V and 4 bases at J, with 6 bases between. From germline, CDR1 is KGHSH and CDR2 LQKENI. There are 13 residues in the CDR3. The CDR3 is CASSPGLTGELFF. CDR3 nucleotides: TGTGCCAGCTCACCGGGACTCACCGGGGAGCTGTTTTTT.

The V gene is TRBV27, the J gene TRBJ2-7, with D perhaps assigned TRBD1 or TRBD2 (5 bases each). Trimming cost V 6 bases and J 3 bases, with 12 bases left between them. CDR1 MNHEY and CDR2 SMNVEV come from the germline V gene (reference sequence). This CDR3 region has 13 residues. The CDR3 nucleotides are TGTGCCAGCAGCCCGGGACCTTTCTACGAGCAGTACTTC. Amino acid sequence: CASSPGPFYEQYF.

J is TRBJ2-7 and V is TRBV5-1; 9 positions match TRBD1. V was clipped by 3 bases and J by 4 bases; unmatched bases: 2. This CDR3 contains 13 residues. Germline values: CDR1 SGHRS, CDR2 YFSETQ. CDR3 protein: CASSSDRGYEQYF. Written as DNA, the CDR3 is TGCGCCAGCAGCTCGGACAGGGGTTACGAGCAGTACTTC. The complete variable domain, with remaining parts taken from reference TRBV5-1 and TRBJ2-7, reads KAGVTQTPRYLIKTRGQQVTLSCSPISGHRSVSWYQQTPGQGLQFLFEYFSETQRNKGNFPGRFSGRQFSNSRSEMNVSTLELGDSALYLCASSSDRGYEQYFGPGTRLTVT.

The chain links TRBV5-5 to TRBJ1-2; no definite D call. This CDR3 comprises 12 residues. V dropped 1 base and J dropped 8 bases, with 9 bases sitting between them. Germline-derived CDR1 and CDR2 are SGHKS and YYEKEE (reference sequence). Here the CDR3 reads CASSLLGRGYTF. The CDR3 DNA sequence: TGTGCCAGCAGCTTGCTGGGAAGGGGCTACACCTTC.

The V gene is TRBV4-1, the J gene TRBJ1-1; maybe TRBD1 (5 bases). Germline CDR1 is MGHRA and CDR2 is YSYEKL. V lost 4 bases and J 5 bases, leaving 17 bases between the germline ends. The CDR3 is 15 residues long. Here the CDR3 reads CASSPFQRGETEAFF. CDR3 nucleotide sequence: TGCGCCAGCAGCCCCTTCCAACGGGGGGAAACTGAAGCTTTCTTT.